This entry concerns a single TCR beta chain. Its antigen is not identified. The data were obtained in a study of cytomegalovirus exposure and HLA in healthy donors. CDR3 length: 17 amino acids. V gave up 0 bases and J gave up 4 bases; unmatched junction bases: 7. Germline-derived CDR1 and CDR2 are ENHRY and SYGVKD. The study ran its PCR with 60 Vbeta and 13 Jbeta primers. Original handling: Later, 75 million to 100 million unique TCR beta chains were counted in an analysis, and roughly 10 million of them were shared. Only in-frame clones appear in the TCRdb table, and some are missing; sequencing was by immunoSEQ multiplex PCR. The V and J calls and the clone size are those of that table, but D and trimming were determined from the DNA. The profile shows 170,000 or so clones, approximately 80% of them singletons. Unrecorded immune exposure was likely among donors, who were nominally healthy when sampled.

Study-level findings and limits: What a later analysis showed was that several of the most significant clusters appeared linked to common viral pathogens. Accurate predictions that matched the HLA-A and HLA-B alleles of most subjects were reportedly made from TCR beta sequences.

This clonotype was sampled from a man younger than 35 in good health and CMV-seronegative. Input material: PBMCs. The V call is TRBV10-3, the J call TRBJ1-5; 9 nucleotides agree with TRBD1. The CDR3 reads CAISESSGTGSNQPQHF. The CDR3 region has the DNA TGTGCCATCAGTGAGTCCTCCGGGACAGGGTCGAATCAGCCCCAGCATTTT.